The clone carrying this T cell receptor (beta chain) was picked up a small number of times. Its antigen is as yet unknown. The germline gives CDR1 DFQATT, CDR2 SNEGSKA (reference sequence). CDR3 size: 13 residues. V lost 0 bases and J 2 bases, leaving 7 bases between the germline ends. The source of the sample is a study of blood T cells in healthy people across ages. Study-wide results and caveats: Investigators viewed diversity estimates from one million T cells as underestimates, the study reported.

With a J-beta primer mix and a sample-barcoded 5' primer, a second PCR ran 7 to 11 cycles. With 12 random nucleotides, a template-switch adaptor tagged each individual cDNA molecule. MiXCR was run by TCRdb on the 5' RACE reads, yielding one entry per CDR3 protein. Of 1.5 million to 2 million distinct CDR3 sequences listed, roughly 30% are singletons. Isolation yielded PBMCs, at least 6.5 million per sample, in every case. V is TRBV20-1 and J is TRBJ1-2; D remains ambiguous. Sample: blood. The sequence was collected from a woman aged 25 to 39 in good health. The CDR3 sequence is CSARDKRNYGYTF. CDR3 bases: TGCAGTGCTAGAGATAAAAGAAACTATGGCTACACCTTC.